This T cell receptor (beta chain) emerged from a study of blood T cell repertoires in COVID-19. Whole-study context: Sample material is recorded as cDNA or gDNA derived from T cells, B-cell-depleted T cells, or PBMCs.

Assay: immunoSEQ multiplex PCR; the TCRdb copy retains only in-frame clones and omits some. The sample yields about 400,000 clones, over 75% seen once. Participant age was roughly 18 to 95 years, and participants resided in fewer than 30 US areas. Clinical history reported by participants formed the basis on which cohorts were assigned. Recovered participants had two consecutive negative NP/OP PCR tests, healthcare professional clearance, or symptom resolution. V shed 5 bases and J shed 5 bases, with 12 bases lying between them. CDR1 and CDR2 from the germline V gene are LNHDA and SQIVND (reference sequence). CDR3 length: 13 residues.

Sequencing used PBMCs or T cells enriched from blood (not recorded which). The chain employs TRBV19 and TRBJ1-1; possibly TRBD1 for D (5 bases). This sequence was found in a woman aged 25 to 39 who had recovered from COVID-19. This CDR3 reads CASSSSEGTEAFF. CDR3 nucleotides: TGTGCCAGTAGTTCCTCGGAGGGGACTGAAGCTTTCTTT.